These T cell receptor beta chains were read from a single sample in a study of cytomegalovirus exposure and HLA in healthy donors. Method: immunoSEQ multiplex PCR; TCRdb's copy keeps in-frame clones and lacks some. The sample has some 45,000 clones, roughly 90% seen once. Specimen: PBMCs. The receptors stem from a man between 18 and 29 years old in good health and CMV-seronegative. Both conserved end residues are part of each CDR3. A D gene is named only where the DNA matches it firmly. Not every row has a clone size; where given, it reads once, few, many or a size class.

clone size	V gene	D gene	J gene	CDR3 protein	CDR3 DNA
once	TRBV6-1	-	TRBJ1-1	CASRASEVTEAFF	TGTGCCAGCAGGGCCTCGGAGGTCACTGAAGCTTTCTTT
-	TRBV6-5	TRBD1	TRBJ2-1	CASSYSTGTGRNEQFF	TGTGCCAGCAGTTACTCGACTGGGACAGGGAGGAATGAGCAGTTCTTC
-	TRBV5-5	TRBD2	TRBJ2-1	CASILAGGNNEQFF	TGTGCCAGTATCTTGGCGGGAGGGAACAATGAGCAGTTCTTC
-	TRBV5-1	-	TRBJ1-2	CASSLGSGSGYTF	TGCGCCAGCAGCTTGGGATCGGGGTCTGGCTACACCTTC
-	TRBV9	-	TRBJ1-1	CASSVTEDTEAFF	TGTGCCAGCAGCGTAACGGAGGACACTGAAGCTTTCTTT
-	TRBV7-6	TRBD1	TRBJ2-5	CASSPDRVNRAQYF	TGTGCCAGCAGCCCAGACAGGGTTAATAGGGCCCAGTACTTC
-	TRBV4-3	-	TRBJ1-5	CASSQDHRGGYSNQPQHF	TGCGCCAGCAGCCAAGATCATCGGGGGGGTTATAGCAATCAGCCCCAGCATTTT
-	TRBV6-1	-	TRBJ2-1	CASSEGGSLDEQFF	TGTGCCAGCAGTGAAGGAGGTAGTTTGGATGAGCAGTTCTTC
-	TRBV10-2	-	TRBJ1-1	CASSESRPSGNTEAFF	TGCGCCAGCAGTGAGTCCCGTCCGTCCGGGAACACTGAAGCTTTCTTT
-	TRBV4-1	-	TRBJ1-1	CASSQIAPQDLSNTEAFF	TGCGCCAGCAGCCAGATTGCCCCTCAAGATCTTAGTAACACTGAAGCTTTCTTT
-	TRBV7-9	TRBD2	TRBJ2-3	CASSSRTRSTDTQYF	TGTGCCAGCAGCTCCCGGACTAGAAGCACAGATACGCAGTATTTT
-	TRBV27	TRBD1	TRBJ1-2	CASSGQGRNGYGYTF	TGTGCCAGCAGTGGACAGGGTCGGAATGGCTATGGCTACACCTTC
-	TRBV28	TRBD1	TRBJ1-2	CASSSNSGTGRYGYTF	TGTGCCAGCAGTTCCAATAGTGGGACAGGGAGGTATGGCTACACCTTC
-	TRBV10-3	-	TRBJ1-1	CAISESGEEDTEAFF	TGTGCCATCAGTGAATCCGGGGAAGAGGACACTGAAGCTTTCTTT
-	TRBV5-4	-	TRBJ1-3	CASSWGGEENTIYF	TGTGCCAGCAGCTGGGGCGGAGAAGAAAACACCATATATTTT
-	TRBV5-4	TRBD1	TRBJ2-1	CASSHGTASYNEQFF	TGTGCCAGCAGCCACGGGACAGCCTCCTACAATGAGCAGTTCTTC
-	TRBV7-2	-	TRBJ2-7	CASSLRGLGDYEQYF	TGTGCCAGCAGCCTACGGGGACTCGGAGACTACGAGCAGTACTTC
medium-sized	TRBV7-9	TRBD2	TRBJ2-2	CASSSQPTSGRPGTGELFF	TGTGCCAGCAGCTCTCAGCCGACTAGCGGGAGGCCGGGGACCGGGGAGCTGTTTTTT
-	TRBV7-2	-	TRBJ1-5	CASSFTENQPQHF	TGTGCCAGCAGCTTCACAGAGAATCAGCCCCAGCATTTT
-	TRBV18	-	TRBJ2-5	CASSPERQETQYF	TGTGCCAGCTCACCGGAGAGACAAGAGACCCAGTACTTC
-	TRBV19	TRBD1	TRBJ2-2	CASSISTGGTGELFF	TGTGCCAGTAGTATCAGTACAGGGGGCACCGGGGAGCTGTTTTTT
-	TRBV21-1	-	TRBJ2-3	CASSKTSGRATDTQYF	TGTGCCAGCAGCAAAACTAGCGGGAGGGCCACAGATACGCAGTATTTT
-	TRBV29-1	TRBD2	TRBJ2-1	CSVDPTNSGTSYNEQFF	TGCAGCGTTGATCCTACGAATAGCGGGACCTCCTACAATGAGCAGTTCTTC
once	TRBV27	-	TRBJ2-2	CASSSTQGLGGELFF	TGTGCCAGCAGTTCCACCCAGGGTCTGGGCGGGGAGCTGTTTTTT
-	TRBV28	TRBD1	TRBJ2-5	CASSFRAWTGQETQYF	TGTGCCAGCAGTTTTAGAGCATGGACAGGACAAGAGACCCAGTACTTC
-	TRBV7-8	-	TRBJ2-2	CASSLGGRTNTGELFF	TGTGCCAGCAGCTTAGGTGGGAGGACGAACACCGGGGAGCTGTTTTTT
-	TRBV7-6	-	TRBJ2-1	CASSLVQGYNEQFF	TGTGCCAGCAGCTTAGTACAGGGATACAATGAGCAGTTCTTC
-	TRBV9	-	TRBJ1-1	CASSVVSESRAFF	TGTGCCAGCAGCGTAGTTTCTGAGAGTCGAGCTTTCTTT
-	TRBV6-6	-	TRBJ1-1	CASSYRLNMNTEAFF	TGTGCCAGCAGTTACAGACTGAACATGAACACTGAAGCTTTCTTT
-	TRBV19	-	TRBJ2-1	CASSRGLFNEQFF	TGTGCCAGTAGTAGGGGACTGTTCAATGAGCAGTTCTTC
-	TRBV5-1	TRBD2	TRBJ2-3	CASSLTASGTSTDTQYF	TGCGCCAGCAGCTTGACGGCTAGCGGGACTAGCACAGATACGCAGTATTTT
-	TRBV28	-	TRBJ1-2	CASSLGQADYGYTF	TGTGCCAGCAGTTTAGGGCAGGCCGACTATGGCTACACCTTC
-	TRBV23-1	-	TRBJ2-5	CASSHHRDQETQYF	TGCGCCAGCAGTCACCACAGGGATCAAGAGACCCAGTACTTC
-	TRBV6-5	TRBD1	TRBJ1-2	CASSYSIGQGGGYTF	TGTGCCAGCAGTTACTCGATAGGACAGGGTGGCGGCTACACCTTC
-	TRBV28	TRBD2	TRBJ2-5	CASSGLAGMETQYF	TGTGCCAGCAGTGGACTAGCGGGAATGGAGACCCAGTACTTC
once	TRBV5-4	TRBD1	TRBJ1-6	CASSLAGTGYSPLHF	TGTGCCAGCAGCTTGGCGGGGACAGGTTATTCACCCCTCCACTTT
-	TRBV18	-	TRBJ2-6	CASSRDSSGANVLTF	TGTGCCAGCTCGCGGGACAGCTCTGGGGCCAACGTCCTGACTTTC
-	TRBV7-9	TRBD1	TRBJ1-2	CASSRVQGADGYTF	TGTGCCAGCAGTCGGGTACAGGGGGCCGATGGCTACACCTTC
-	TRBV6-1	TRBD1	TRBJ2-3	CASRGPTGGTDTQYF	TGTGCCAGCAGGGGTCCGACAGGGGGGACAGATACGCAGTATTTT
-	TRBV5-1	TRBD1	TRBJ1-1	CASSRTGPNTEAFF	TGCGCCAGCAGTCGGACAGGGCCGAACACTGAAGCTTTCTTT
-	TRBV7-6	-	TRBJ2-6	CASSAGGANVLTF	TGTGCCAGCAGTGCGGGGGGGGCCAACGTCCTGACTTTC
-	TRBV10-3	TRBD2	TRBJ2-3	CAISPSGRADTQYF	TGTGCCATCAGTCCTAGCGGGAGGGCAGATACGCAGTATTTT
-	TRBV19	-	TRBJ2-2	CASSIGRQNTGELFF	TGTGCCAGTAGTATTGGGCGCCAGAACACCGGGGAGCTGTTTTTT
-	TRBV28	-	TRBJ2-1	CASSFPGLPSNEQFF	TGTGCCAGCAGTTTCCCGGGACTTCCCTCGAACGAGCAGTTCTTC
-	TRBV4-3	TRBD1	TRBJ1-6	CASSHQRTGGLNNSPLHF	TGCGCCAGCAGCCATCAACGAACAGGGGGACTTAATAATTCACCCCTCCACTTT